This T cell receptor (beta chain) was obtained from a study of cytomegalovirus exposure and HLA in healthy donors. Study-level points and caveats: The only immune exposure information that was available was CMV serostatus. Rare TCR sequences predominated, though certain public TCRs were found in many donors. Fewer than 200 TCR beta chains were listed as cytomegalovirus-associated. Highly shared variants forming one cluster were likely a sequencing artifact.

Concerning this clone itself: Its cognate antigen is unknown.

Use of 60 Vbeta and 13 Jbeta primers characterized the PCR. The protocol was immunoSEQ multiplex PCR, while the TCRdb copy is restricted to in-frame clones and leaves out a portion. The sample holds about 150,000 clones, approximately 80% seen once. V lost 3 bases to trimming and J lost 0 bases; unmatched junction nucleotides: 6. The CDR3 consists of 16 residues. Germline lookup yields CDR1 SGHRS and CDR2 YFSETQ. Sequenced material: PBMCs. The clonotype originates from a man aged 35 to 55 in good health and CMV-seropositive. The chain uses TRBV5-1 and TRBJ2-1, with TRBD2 identical over 7 bases. The CDR3 loop is CASSSLLAGSYNEQFF. CDR3 DNA: TGCGCCAGCAGCTCGCTTTTAGCGGGCTCCTACAATGAGCAGTTCTTC.